The 24 T cell receptor beta chains below were found in one sample sequenced in a study of cytomegalovirus exposure and HLA in healthy donors. PCR primers comprised 60 Vbeta and 13 Jbeta primers. The protocol was immunoSEQ multiplex PCR, while the TCRdb copy is restricted to in-frame clones and leaves out a portion. The profile shows under 250,000 clones, 85% of them singletons. The specimen sequenced was PBMCs. The receptors derive from a woman aged 45-60 years in good health and CMV-seronegative.

The genes are TRBV27 and TRBJ1-2, with 9 bases that match TRBD1. The CDR3 is 13 amino acids. Germline values: CDR1 MNHEY, CDR2 SMNVEV (reference sequence). After removal of 8 bases from V and 4 bases from J, the junction contained 5 bases not matched to a gene. The CDR3 sequence is CASRRQGGYGYTF. The CDR3 nucleotides read TGTGCCAGCCGGAGACAGGGGGGCTATGGCTACACCTTC.

The J gene is TRBJ1-2, the V gene TRBV5-1; maybe TRBD1 (6 bases). The V gene lost 4 bases and the J gene lost 5 bases, with 9 bases spanning the gap. Looked up from germline, CDR1 is SGHRS and CDR2 is YFSETQ. This CDR3 spans 12 amino acids. CDR3 DNA sequence: TGCGCCAGCAGCGAAGGACAGTATGGCTACACCTTC. Residues: CASSEGQYGYTF.

The chain is built from TRBV2 and TRBJ2-6; TRBD1 agrees at 9 bases. This CDR3 contains 17 residues. Trimming at V came to 6 bases and at J to 4 bases, leaving 10 bases not matched to a gene. The germline V gene encodes CDR1 SNHLY and CDR2 FYNNEI. CDR3 region: CASRRLQGATGANVLTF. The CDR3 DNA sequence: TGTGCCAGCAGAAGGTTACAGGGGGCTACCGGGGCCAACGTCCTGACTTTC.

This chain links TRBV7-2 with TRBJ2-7, with TRBD2 matching 15 bases. This CDR3 is built from 16 residues. CDR1 is SGHTA, CDR2 FQGNSA, per germline. Trimming took 5 bases from V and 5 from J; bases not matched to a gene: 7. As DNA, the CDR3 is TGTGCCAGCAGCCGGGGACTAGCGGGAGGATGGGACGAGCAGTACTTC. Its protein is CASSRGLAGGWDEQYF. The full variable domain, its missing parts supplied by reference TRBV7-2 and TRBJ2-7, is GAGVSQSPSNKVTEKGKDVELRCDPISGHTALYWYRQSLGQGLEFLIYFQGNSAPDKSGLPSDRFSAERTGGSVSTLTIQRTQQEDSAVYLCASSRGLAGGWDEQYFGPGTRLTVT.

This chain uses TRBV5-1 with TRBJ2-7, with D possibly TRBD1 on 6 matching bases. The CDR3 consists of 15 residues. The germline gives CDR1 SGHRS, CDR2 YFSETQ. V was cut by 4 bases and J by 1 base, with 15 bases left in between. The CDR3 is CASSLRQAASYEQYF. The CDR3 DNA reads as TGCGCCAGCAGCCTCCGACAGGCAGCTTCCTACGAGCAGTACTTC.

The rearrangement joins TRBV29-1 to TRBJ1-1; no clear D. The CDR3 totals 11 residues. V was pared by 3 bases and J by 5 bases, with 7 bases between. Germline V gives CDR1 SQVTM, CDR2 ANQGSEA. CDR3 nucleotides: TGCAGCGTTGATAGAGGGACTGAAGCTTTCTTT. Translating it yields CSVDRGTEAFF.

This chain links TRBV9 with TRBJ2-7; 9 bases are a match to TRBD2. This CDR3 is 14 amino acids long. V gave up 0 bases and J gave up 3 bases; unmatched junction bases: 1. CDR1 is SGDLS and CDR2 is YYNGEE in the germline V gene. CDR3 sequence reads: CASSVGGRGYEQYF. The DNA of the CDR3 is TGTGCCAGCAGCGTAGGCGGGAGGGGCTACGAGCAGTACTTC.

This chain uses TRBV6-5 with TRBJ2-5, with D uncertain. The J call may be faulty, since TRBJ2-7 better matches the DNA end. Germline CDR1 and CDR2: MNHEY and SVGAGI. This CDR3 has 15 residues. CDR3 DNA: TGTGCCAGCAGTTACTTAAGCCCGAGCCCCCACGAGCAGTACTTC. This gives the protein CASSYLSPSPHEQYF.

The rearrangement joins TRBV28 to TRBJ1-1, with TRBD1 matching over 7 bases. This CDR3 region has 16 residues. The V gene end was trimmed by 6 bases and the J gene end by 4 bases; junction bases not matched to a gene: 14. The germline V gene encodes CDR1 MDHEN and CDR2 SYDVKM. The CDR3 coding sequence is TGTGCCAGCAGCCAACTAAGGGCAGGGGGGAGCACTGAAGCTTTCTTT. Residues: CASSQLRAGGSTEAFF.

This chain connects TRBV27 to TRBJ2-5; 8 bases match TRBD2. Near its end, the DNA agrees better with TRBJ2-7, so the J call may be wrong. The CDR3 contains 13 residues. Germline V gene data show CDR1 as MNHEY and CDR2 as SMNVEV (reference sequence). CDR3 sequence: CASSSGGPYEQYF. CDR3 DNA: TGTGCCAGCAGTTCGGGAGGGCCCTACGAGCAGTACTTC.

The genes are TRBV19 and TRBJ2-3; 10 bases align to TRBD2. Germline CDR1 and CDR2: LNHDA and SQIVND (reference sequence). J lost 0 bases, V lost 5 bases, and 5 bases had no gene match. The CDR3 extends over 16 amino acids. CDR3 in amino acids: CASSPWTSGSTDTQYF. The CDR3 nucleotides read TGTGCCAGTAGTCCGTGGACTAGCGGCAGCACAGATACGCAGTATTTT.

The rearrangement joins TRBV11-1 to TRBJ2-5; D not certain. The germline V gene encodes CDR1 SGHAT and CDR2 FQDESV (reference sequence). Between the trimmed V and J ends, which lost 1 base and 3 bases, there was a span of 6 bases. CDR3 length: 13 amino acids. Here the CDR3 DNA reads TGTGCCAGCAGCTTAGTGGTAGAAGAGACCCAGTACTTC. This gives the protein CASSLVVEETQYF.

This chain links TRBV28 with TRBJ2-2; D might be TRBD2 (5 bases). The germline V and J ends were trimmed by 2 bases and 0 bases, with 13 bases remaining between them. CDR3 length: 17 residues. The V gene's germline CDR1 is MDHEN and CDR2 SYDVKM. CDR3 sequence reads: CASSLGVVEANTGELFF. CDR3 coding DNA: TGTGCCAGCAGTTTAGGGGTCGTGGAGGCGAACACCGGGGAGCTGTTTTTT. Full variable domain (rest looked up from reference TRBV28 and TRBJ2-2): DVKVTQSSRYLVKRTGEKVFLECVQDMDHENMFWYRQDPGLGLRLIYFSYDVKMKEKGDIPEGYSVSREKKERFSLILESASTNQTSMYLCASSLGVVEANTGELFFGEGSRLTVL.

The chain links TRBV7-8 to TRBJ1-6, with 11 bases aligning to TRBD1. The CDR3 is 15 amino acids. Trimming took 5 bases from V and 9 from J; bases not matched to a gene: 6. CDR1 is SGHVS and CDR2 is FQNEAQ in the germline V gene. DNA of the CDR3: TGTGCCAGCAGCCTCACGGACAGGGGGCTTTCACCCCTCCACTTT. Its translation: CASSLTDRGLSPLHF.

This chain joins TRBV6-5 and TRBJ2-1; the match to TRBD2 covers 8 bases. Germline CDR1 and CDR2: MNHEY and SVGAGI. The V segment lost 0 bases and the J segment 7 bases; nucleotides outside the gene matches: 5. CDR3 length: 15 residues. The CDR3 DNA follows: TGTGCCAGCAGTTACTCTTCGGGACTAGAGAATGAGCAGTTCTTC. It yields the protein CASSYSSGLENEQFF.

V usage is TRBV7-3 and J usage is TRBJ2-5, with TRBD2 identical over 7 bases. The end of the DNA aligns better with TRBJ2-7, so the J call may be wrong. The CDR3 has 12 amino acids. Germline CDR1 is SGHTA and CDR2 is FQGTGA. The CDR3 protein is CASSLPGGEQYF. CDR3 bases: TGTGCCAGCAGCTTACCGGGGGGCGAGCAGTACTTC.

J is TRBJ1-2 and V is TRBV29-1; D is ambiguous. V was pared by 3 bases and J by 7 bases, with 12 bases between. The CDR3 extends over 12 amino acids. CDR1 is SQVTM and CDR2 is ANQGSEA in the germline V gene. In DNA form, the CDR3 reads TGCAGCGTTGAGGCAGGCCCCCCTGGCTACACCTTC. It is translated as CSVEAGPPGYTF.

This chain uses TRBV2 with TRBJ1-6; D is unresolved. This CDR3 comprises 15 residues. Germline V lookup: CDR1 SNHLY, CDR2 FYNNEI. V was clipped by 11 bases and J by 0 bases, with 14 bases between them. DNA of the CDR3: TGTGCCTCCAGAGGAGCTAGCTCCTATAATTCACCCCTCCACTTT. Amino acid sequence: CASRGASSYNSPLHF.

The CDR3 DNA reads as TGTGCCAGCAGTTTTCTAGGCGGGGATCAGCCCCAGCATTTT. Protein sequence: CASSFLGGDQPQHF. This chain uses TRBV6-5 with TRBJ1-5; D not certain. Germline V lookup: CDR1 MNHEY, CDR2 SVGAGI. This CDR3 spans 14 amino acids. The germline V and J ends were trimmed by 4 bases and 5 bases, with 12 bases remaining between them.

This chain uses TRBV19 with TRBJ1-5, with D tentatively TRBD1 (5 bases). Germline V gene lookup returns CDR1 LNHDA and CDR2 SQIVND (reference sequence). The V end lost 4 bases, the J end lost 5 bases, and 9 bases lay between the germline ends. The CDR3 covers 13 residues. The CDR3: CASSRGEDQPQHF. The CDR3 DNA is TGTGCCAGTAGTAGGGGGGAGGATCAGCCCCAGCATTTT.

The genes are TRBV11-3 and TRBJ2-5, with 14 bases aligning to TRBD2. Trimming took 5 bases from V and 3 from J; bases not matched to a gene: 5. This CDR3 comprises 16 residues. The germline V gene has CDR1 SGHNT and CDR2 YENEEA. CDR3 bases: TGTGCCAGCAGCCCGGGGACTAGCGGGAGAAAAGAGACCCAGTACTTC. This translates into CASSPGTSGRKETQYF. Combining the CDR3 with reference TRBV11-3 and TRBJ2-5 gives the whole variable domain EAGVVQSPRYKIIEKKQPVAFWCNPISGHNTLYWYLQNLGQGPELLIRYENEEAVDDSQLPKDRFSAERLKGVDSTLKIQPAELGDSAVYLCASSPGTSGRKETQYFGPGTRLLVL.

This clone was found a few times. The J gene is TRBJ1-1, the V gene TRBV18, with a weak D call TRBD1 (6 bases). V was clipped by 3 bases and J by 0 bases, with 11 bases between them. Germline lookup yields CDR1 KGHSH and CDR2 LQKENI. This CDR3 spans 15 amino acids. DNA of the CDR3: TGTGCCAGCTCACCCTGGACAGCCTTGAACACTGAAGCTTTCTTT. It specifies CASSPWTALNTEAFF. Full variable domain (outside the CDR3, taken from reference TRBV18 and TRBJ1-1): NAGVMQNPRHLVRRRGQEARLRCSPMKGHSHVYWYRQLPEEGLKFMVYLQKENIIDESGMPKERFSAEFPKEGPSILRIQQVVRGDSAAYFCASSPWTALNTEAFFGQGTRLTVV.

The chain couples TRBV12-2 to TRBJ1-2; the table's D call TRBD1 went unverified against the DNA. TRBV12-2 is deemed a pseudogene. The CDR3 is 18 residues long. The CDR3, as DNA: TGTGCAAGTCGCTTAGCGTGTCAGGGCGCGGTTTGGGACTATGGCTACACCTTC. Amino acid sequence: CASRLACQGAVWDYGYTF.

The V and J genes are TRBV2 and TRBJ2-7; tentatively, D is TRBD2 (6 bases). Germline CDR1 SNHLY, CDR2 FYNNEI. V was trimmed by 6 bases and J by 1 base, leaving 19 bases between them. The CDR3 length is 16 residues. CDR3 residues: CASSLTGTPSSYEQYF. CDR3 DNA: TGTGCCAGCAGCCTTACCGGGACTCCTTCTTCCTACGAGCAGTACTTC.